This T cell receptor (beta chain) is from a study of cytomegalovirus exposure and HLA in healthy donors. Whole-study findings and limits: Some highly shared sequence variants likely arose as a pipeline artifact. Accounts indicate the classifier identified cytomegalovirus status with strong specificity and sensitivity. In vitro experiments confirmed that a few CMV-associated chains were specific for CMV antigens.

The PCR ran on 60 Vbeta and 13 Jbeta primers. Method: immunoSEQ multiplex PCR; TCRdb's copy keeps in-frame clones and lacks some. The table shows about 110,000 clones, with over 70% occurring only once. As concerns this clone: As yet, its antigen is unknown.

Trimming cost V 5 bases and J 5 bases; bases outside gene matches: 4. In germline, CDR1 is PRHDT, CDR2 FYEKMQ (reference sequence). The CDR3 is 15 amino acids. The source material was PBMCs. The source is a male donor in good health and CMV-seronegative. V and J are TRBV13 and TRBJ2-1; 12 nucleotides line up with TRBD2. CDR3: CASSPTSGGNNEQFF. The CDR3 nucleotides read TGTGCCAGCAGCCCGACTAGCGGGGGAAACAATGAGCAGTTCTTC.